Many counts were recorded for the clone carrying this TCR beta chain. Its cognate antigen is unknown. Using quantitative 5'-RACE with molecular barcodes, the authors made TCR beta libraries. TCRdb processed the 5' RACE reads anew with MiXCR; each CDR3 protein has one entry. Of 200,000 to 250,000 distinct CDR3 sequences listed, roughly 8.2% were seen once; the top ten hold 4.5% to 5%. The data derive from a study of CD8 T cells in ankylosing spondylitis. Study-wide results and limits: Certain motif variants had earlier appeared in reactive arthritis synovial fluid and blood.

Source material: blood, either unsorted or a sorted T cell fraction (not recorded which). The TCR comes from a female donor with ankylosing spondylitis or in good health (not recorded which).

CDR3 nucleotides: TGCAGTGCTAGCCCGGGGGACGAACATGGCTACACCTTC. Encoded protein: CSASPGDEHGYTF. The chain joins TRBV20-1 to TRBJ1-2; TRBD1 is a possible D gene (5 bases). V gave up 3 bases and J gave up 6 bases, with 14 bases separating them. Germline CDR1 and CDR2: DFQATT and SNEGSKA (reference sequence). The CDR3 runs to 13 residues.